This T cell receptor beta chain was retrieved from a study of blood T cells in healthy people across ages (dated by TCRdb to the mid-2010s). About the investigation overall: In model experiments, roughly one uniquely barcoded TCR beta cDNA molecule per two T cells was captured by template switching. To avoid experimental bias, donors of different ages were distributed randomly across sequencing lanes. For two donors (one aged 18 to 29 and one aged 80 or older), the study analyzed two additional independent replicas of 1 million unique cDNA reads from the same blood draw. To track age-related changes in TCR beta repertoire diversity, the study relied on deep sequencing normalized with unique cDNA molecular identifiers. Donors were grouped into four age groups: young (average 16 years), middle-aged (39), aged (62) and long-lived (82).

The paper as a whole reports these results and caveats: A strong correlation was found between observed TCR beta diversity and the percentage of naive T cells measured by flow cytometry. Since profiling was done on bulk unsorted PBMCs, naive and antigen-experienced compartments could not be conclusively compared. Total diversity estimates from one million sequenced T cells were considered lower bounds and underestimates. Because the CMV infection status of the donors was unknown, age-related changes in expanded clonotypes may potentially have been confounded. As age increased, observed TCR beta diversity per million T cells dropped in a roughly linear way, and a significant reduction was already evident by age about 40. The long-lived group showed more naive CD4+ T cells, fewer expanded clones and increased TCR diversity than the aged group, suggesting age selection.

The donors were 40 or so Caucasian individuals from Russia, aged roughly 6 to 100 years, who were systemically healthy. Each donor gave ten milliliters of peripheral blood, collected into EDTA-treated Vacutainer tubes. Ficoll-Paque density-gradient centrifugation was used to isolate PBMCs, with at least 6.5 million per sample. Total RNA was extracted from PBMCs with Trizol reagent, with at least 6 micrograms obtained per sample. For every donor, an aliquot of PBMCs went through flow cytometry to measure the percentages of naive CD45RAhigh/CD27high T cells. Details on this clonotype: The antigen this receptor binds is unknown. No base qualities exist here, and no much larger clone lies one base off it.

The CDR3 goes from the cysteine to the phenylalanine over 15 residues. The DNA shown is the 45-base CDR3, in frame from base 1. Trimming at the junction amounts to 0 bases on V and 4 bases on J, and the germline ends lie 12 bases apart. The germline V gene specifies SGHTA as CDR1 and FQGNSA as CDR2. The library was generated by 5' RACE. Sequencing instrument: Illumina HiSeq 2500. A second PCR of about 6 to 11 cycles was performed with a sample-barcoded 5' primer and a J-beta primer mix. A unique molecular identifier was introduced onto each TCR beta cDNA molecule by a template-switch 5' adaptor carrying 12 random nucleotides. Each sample yielded at least 2.5 million CDR3-containing paired-end reads. The Mint cDNA synthesis kit, primed by a TRBC-specific oligonucleotide, was used to synthesize first-strand cDNA from all RNA. Following uracil-DNA glycosylase treatment, a first 18-cycle PCR with universal primers M1SS and BC2_uni_R was performed on all cDNA. Regarding the original processing steps: For normalization, 1 million high-quality reads were randomly selected from each sample, with every read carrying a distinct molecular identifier. Instead of being binned into consensus sequences, reads that shared molecular identifiers were thrown out. CDR3 identification, clonotype clustering and error correction used MiTCR with a Q25 quality threshold and the strictest error-elimination algorithm. A nonparametric unseen species model with Euler transformation was used to estimate a lower bound on total TCR beta diversity. TCRdb ran its own pipeline on the public reads, namely fastp trimming at Q25 and MiXCR clone calling, and kept in-frame beta chains. When rows share a CDR3 protein, they turn into one entry using the most common DNA and genes. None of the V and J calls come from the authors' own analysis; TCRdb made them. The sample table records some 1.1 million distinct CDR3 sequences; under 40% of these occur just once. The leading ten clones occupy about an eighth of the sample.

The rearrangement joined TRBV7-2 to TRBJ1-1, and TRBD1 may be the D gene, going by 5 matching bases. The sequenced sample was blood. The sequence derives from a man aged 18 to 29 in good health. Here is the DNA: TGTGCCAGCAGCTTAGCGCCGGGGCTGGTCACTGAAGCTTTCTTT. This gives the protein CASSLAPGLVTEAFF. When the CDR3 is completed using the reference TRBV7-2 and TRBJ1-1 genes on either side, the full variable domain is GAGVSQSPSNKVTEKGKDVELRCDPISGHTALYWYRQSLGQGLEFLIYFQGNSAPDKSGLPSDRFSAERTGGSVSTLTIQRTQQEDSAVYLCASSLAPGLVTEAFFGQGTRLTVV.